Shown below are 5 T cell receptor beta chains from a single sample sequenced in a study of CD8 T cells in Susac syndrome. RNA, at about 0.45 to 1 ug, was reverse transcribed with random hexamers. MiXCR, applied by TCRdb to the immunoSEQ multiplex PCR reads, yields one record per CDR3 protein. The sample holds 90,000 to 150,000 distinct CDR3 sequences; about nine tenths are singletons and the top ten take roughly 0.15%. Sequencing input: CD4+ T cells from PBMCs. The receptors shown here come from a human donor in good health.

J is TRBJ1-3 and V is TRBV5-1; D is unclear. The germline V gene has CDR1 SGHRS and CDR2 YFSETQ. Trimming left V 0 bases short and J 0 bases short, with 19 bases between. The CDR3 contains 19 residues. The CDR3 bases are TGCGCCAGCAGCTTGGGCCCCATTACGACTGTCAGCTCTGGAAACACCATATATTTT. Translated: CASSLGPITTVSSGNTIYF.

The chain recombines TRBV19 with TRBJ2-1; D perhaps matches TRBD2 (5 bases). Between the trimmed V and J ends, which lost 4 bases and 4 bases, there was a span of 14 bases. Germline V gene sequence: CDR1 LNHDA, CDR2 SQIVND (reference sequence). The CDR3 has 15 residues. CDR3 sequence (DNA): TGTGCCAGTAGTAACGAGGGCCATTCTTACAATGAGCAGTTCTTC. Translated: CASSNEGHSYNEQFF.

The V gene is TRBV29-1, the J gene TRBJ2-3, with D perhaps matching TRBD1 or TRBD2 (6 bases each). The CDR3 has 14 residues. V gave up 7 bases and J gave up 3 bases, with 17 bases separating them. The germline CDR1 and CDR2 sequences are SQVTM and ANQGSEA. Here the CDR3 DNA reads TGCAGCGCCGCGATCGGGGGCGGGACAGATACGCAGTATTTT. Translated, it gives CSAAIGGGTDTQYF.

In this sample, this clonotype turned up a few times. The rearrangement links TRBV12-3 or TRBV12-4 to TRBJ1-2, with a weak D call TRBD1 (5 bases). V was trimmed by 5 bases and J by 5 bases, leaving 12 bases between them. This CDR3 has 13 amino acids. The DNA for the CDR3 is TGTGCCAGCAGTGGGACCGTAAATTATGGCTACACCTTC. Amino acid sequence: CASSGTVNYGYTF.

This chain connects TRBV6-2 or TRBV6-3 to TRBJ1-1; D remains unclear. V was clipped by 5 bases and J by 5 bases, with 12 bases between them. The V gene's germline CDR1 is MNHEY and CDR2 SVGEGT. This CDR3 has 13 amino acids. This chain's CDR3 is CASSDTGRTEAFF. In nucleotides, the CDR3 is TGTGCCAGCAGTGACACCGGACGGACTGAAGCTTTCTTT.